The clone carrying this TCR beta chain has just a few counts. The target antigen is unknown. These data are taken from a study of T cells after yellow fever vaccination. Findings and caveats of the study: Though it reached lower strength, the secondary response hit its peak faster, day 5 versus 15.

The CDR3 spans 16 residues. Trimming took off 7 bases at V and 1 base at J, with 20 bases between the two ends. Germline lookup yields CDR1 MDHEN and CDR2 SYDVKM. The TCR cDNA carried a universal primer site and UMIs from 5'RACE template switching. TCRdb used MiXCR to reprocess the 5' RACE reads, holding one entry per CDR3 protein. Of 500,000 to 650,000 distinct CDR3 sequences listed, less than 15% were seen once; the top ten hold over 13%. This receptor was obtained from a man aged 30-40 years who received the YFV17D yellow fever vaccine. Here the sequenced sample was PBMCs, taken on the day of the yellow fever booster vaccination. V is TRBV28 and J is TRBJ2-7, with D possibly being TRBD1 (6 bases). Here the CDR3 DNA reads TGTGCCAGCACCACCCCCAGGGACATATTATCCTACGAGCAGTACTTC. The encoded protein is CASTTPRDILSYEQYF. The whole variable domain, remainder taken from reference TRBV28 and TRBJ2-7, is DVKVTQSSRYLVKRTGEKVFLECVQDMDHENMFWYRQDPGLGLRLIYFSYDVKMKEKGDIPEGYSVSREKKERFSLILESASTNQTSMYLCASTTPRDILSYEQYFGPGTRLTVT.